This TCR beta chain was recorded in a study of T-cell reconstitution after alpha-beta-depleted transplantation in children. This clonotype has a count of ten or more. What it recognizes is unknown. Study-wide results and caveats: After one year, T-cell counts and TCRbeta diversity mostly came from new T cells. Certain patients had high TCRbeta diversity at day 60, and it came from recipient T cells and thymic progenitors that survived. Approximately two months post-transplant, alpha-beta T cells reportedly originated from several hundred expanded graft clones.

Unique molecular identifiers were incorporated when the TCRbeta library was constructed. TCRdb fed the PCR reads into MiXCR, producing one record per CDR3 protein. The table lists 250,000 or so distinct CDR3 sequences, 8.2% of them singletons. Between the trimmed V and J ends, which lost 1 base and 3 bases, there was a span of 30 bases. In germline, CDR1 is SGHAT, CDR2 FQNNGV. The CDR3 is 21 amino acids. Sequences were derived from PBMCs, mostly from graft donor cells, sampled 180 days after TCRalphabeta/CD19-depleted stem cell transplant. This chain connects TRBV11-2 to TRBJ2-5; D is possibly TRBD1 (6 bases). The TCR originated in a male patient younger than 18 who had a stem cell transplant for acute lymphoblastic leukemia, so the T cells may come from the graft donor. The CDR3 coding sequence is TGTGCCAGCAGCTTAGGGGAAAGGTGGGGGCCAATCGAATTTGGAGAAGAGACCCAGTACTTC. Translated, it gives CASSLGERWGPIEFGEETQYF.